This T cell receptor beta chain was profiled in a study of Tregs in tolerant kidney transplant recipients. Study observations and caveats: Expanding Tregs on activated donor B cells appeared to best identify donor-specific TCRbeta clones. Findings come from small patient numbers and require larger validation. Nucleotide sequences could not be compared across some patients' samples due to primer changes.

Repertoires were generated with immunoSEQ multiplex PCR, while TCRdb's copy carries only in-frame clones and drops some. This sample's table reports 30,000 to 35,000 clones. As concerns this clone: Its cognate antigen is unknown. The observed sequence ends 3 residues before the CDR3 terminus, with the missing tail filled in from the germline J gene.

Unstimulated Tregs (CD4+CD25+CD127-) and CD4+CD25- non-Tregs were sorted from PBMCs. The junction had 5 bases not matched to a gene; V was cut back by 6 bases and J by 3 bases. There are 14 residues in the CDR3. Germline lookup yields CDR1 MNHEY and CDR2 SVGEGT. The sample in question was CD8+ T cells from blood, obtained before the transplant. The clonotype comes from a human donor who received a combined kidney and bone marrow transplant. The chain couples TRBV6-2 or TRBV6-3 to TRBJ1-5; 7 bases agree with TRBD1. The CDR3 DNA, read in part, is TGTGCCAGCAGCCCAACAGGGGCCAATCAGCCC. Amino acid sequence: CASSPTGANQP. The complete CDR3 reads CASSPTGANQPQHF.